The subject of this entry is one TCR beta chain. The clone's antigen remains unknown. The input lacks base qualities; no much larger clone sits a single base away. The sample is drawn from a study of sequential checkpoint blockade in melanoma (dated by TCRdb to the late 2010s). Notes on the research overall: In a 1:1 randomization, patients received either first-line nivolumab then ipilimumab (arm A) or ipilimumab then nivolumab (arm B). Maintenance nivolumab was given following each of the two trial sequences. DNA from 75 to 100 melanoma tumor samples collected before treatment underwent TCRbeta immunosequencing. For approximately 20 patients, matched tumor biopsies were obtained before treatment and at week 13, following single-agent nivolumab (arm A) or ipilimumab (arm B). The same lesion was the source of approximately 79% of the matched pre- and post-treatment tumor biopsy pairs. General conclusions and limits of the study: Patients whose tumor T-cell fraction and clonality increased by week 13 were about 30 times more likely to achieve clinical benefit. In the nivolumab-first arm (arm A), pretreatment tumor TIL clonality was associated with response (P = .04). The response-prediction model combining TCR metrics and mutation burden needs validation in larger, independent patient cohorts. Tumor T-cell fraction and clonality were found to correlate with PD-L1 staining and CD8+ T-cell counts but not with mutational load. Within-arm analyses of tumor T-cell fraction were limited by small sample sizes and reduced statistical power.

Explained via the paper, the treatment or condition label denotes: randomized to nivolumab then ipilimumab (arm A) or the reverse (arm B). None of the trial patients had been given prior DNA-damaging chemotherapy. Samples were obtained from patients with melanoma enrolled in CheckMate 064, a randomized, open-label phase II trial of sequential checkpoint blockade. Tumor TCR sequencing used genomic DNA from formalin-fixed paraffin-embedded (FFPE) tissue samples. V sheds 5 bases and J sheds 4 bases, leaving 18 bases between their ends. The CDR1 and CDR2 encoded by the germline V gene (reference sequence) are LNHNV and YYDKDF. The CDR3, cysteine through phenylalanine, is 15 amino acids long. The kept DNA is CDR3 alone, 45 bases in frame from the first base. The immunoSEQ Assay was used to immunosequence TCRbeta CDR3 regions from genomic DNA. Before high-throughput sequencing, the genomic DNA was amplified using bias-controlled multiplex PCR. The original methods were these. To quantify the absolute abundance of each unique TCRbeta CDR3 region, the sequences were collapsed and filtered. Clonality was defined as 1 minus Pielou's evenness and was calculated using productive rearrangements only. Tumor T-cell fraction was calculated by normalizing TCRbeta template counts to usable DNA, which was estimated from several housekeeping genes. Clones with significantly greater frequencies in on-treatment versus baseline samples were identified using a previously published method. TCRdb's version of the immuneACCESS table is confined to in-frame rearrangements and falls short of the full clone set. An unresolved V gene accounts for under half of the shortfall where checked; the remainder is of unknown origin. V and J calls and clone size are as listed in that table; D and trimming were resolved from the DNA. The sample table shows more than 950 clones, and approximately 22% are seen once. Around an eighth of the sample is held by the ten biggest clonotypes.

The material was tumor tissue (inferred from file names), obtained from a patient given nivolumab and ipilimumab in sequence. This clonotype was obtained from a human donor with melanoma. The V and J genes are TRBV15 and TRBJ2-7; TRBD2 might be the D gene, on 6 matching bases. The CDR3: CATSARDSTIYEQYF. The sequenced DNA is TGTGCCACCAGCGCCCGGGACTCTACTATTTACGAGCAGTACTTC.